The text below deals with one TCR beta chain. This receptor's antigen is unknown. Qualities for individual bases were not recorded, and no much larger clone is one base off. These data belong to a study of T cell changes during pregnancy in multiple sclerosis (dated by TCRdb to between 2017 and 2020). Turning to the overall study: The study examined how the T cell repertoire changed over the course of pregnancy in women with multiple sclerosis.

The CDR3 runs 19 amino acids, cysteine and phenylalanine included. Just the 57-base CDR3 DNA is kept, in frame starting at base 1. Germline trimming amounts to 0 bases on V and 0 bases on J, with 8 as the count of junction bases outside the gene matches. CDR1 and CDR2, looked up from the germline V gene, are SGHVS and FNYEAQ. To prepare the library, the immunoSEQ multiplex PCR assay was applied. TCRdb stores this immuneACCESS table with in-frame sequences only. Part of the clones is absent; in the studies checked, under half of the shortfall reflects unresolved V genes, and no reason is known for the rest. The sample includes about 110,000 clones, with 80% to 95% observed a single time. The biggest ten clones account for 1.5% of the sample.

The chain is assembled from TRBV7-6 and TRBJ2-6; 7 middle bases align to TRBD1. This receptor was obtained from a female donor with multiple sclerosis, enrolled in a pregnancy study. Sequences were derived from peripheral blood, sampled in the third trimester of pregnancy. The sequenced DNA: TGTGCCAGCAGCTTAGCTCGCACAGGGGAACACTCTGGGGCCAACGTCCTGACTTTC. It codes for CASSLARTGEHSGANVLTF.